This record concerns one T cell receptor (beta chain) sequence. Its target is unknown. This entry belongs to a study of blood T cells in healthy people across ages. Study-wide findings and caveats: Higher diversity, along with more naive CD4+ cells, distinguished long-lived donors from aged donors. It was not possible, with unsorted PBMCs, to conclusively compare naive and antigen-experienced cells.

A second PCR, run for roughly 7 to 12 cycles, used a sample-barcoded 5' primer plus a J-beta primer mix. Every cDNA molecule carried a tag from a template-switch adaptor bearing 12 random nucleotides. TCRdb itself ran the 5' RACE reads through MiXCR, one entry per CDR3 protein. In the table there are 600,000 or so distinct CDR3 sequences, under 55% of which are singletons. The V gene's germline CDR1 is ENHRY and CDR2 SYGVKD. Trimming left V 1 base short and J 4 bases short, with 11 bases between. CDR3 length: 15 residues. The chain links TRBV10-3 to TRBJ1-5; D not resolved. The clonotype originates from an elderly man in good health. Sequencing was done on a sample of blood. Here the CDR3 reads CAISEFAGTNQPQHF. DNA of the CDR3: TGTGCCATCAGTGAGTTCGCGGGAACGAATCAGCCCCAGCATTTT.